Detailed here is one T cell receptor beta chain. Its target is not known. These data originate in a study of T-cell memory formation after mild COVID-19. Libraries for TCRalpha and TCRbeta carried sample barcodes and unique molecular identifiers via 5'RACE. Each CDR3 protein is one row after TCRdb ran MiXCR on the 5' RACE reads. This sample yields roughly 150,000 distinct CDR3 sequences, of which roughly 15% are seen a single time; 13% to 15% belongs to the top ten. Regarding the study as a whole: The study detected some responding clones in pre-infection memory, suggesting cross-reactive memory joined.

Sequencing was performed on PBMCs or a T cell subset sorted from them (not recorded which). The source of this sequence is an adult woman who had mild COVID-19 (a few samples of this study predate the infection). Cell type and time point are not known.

The CDR3 nucleotides read TGTGCCAGCAGTTGGACTGAACCTTCCTACGAGCAGTACTTC. Amino acids: CASSWTEPSYEQYF. V usage is TRBV6-6 and J usage is TRBJ2-7; tentative D call: TRBD2 (5 bases). Per the germline V gene, CDR1 is MNHNY and CDR2 is SVGAGI (reference sequence). Trimming cost V 4 bases and J 1 base, with 11 bases left between them. The CDR3 contains 14 residues.